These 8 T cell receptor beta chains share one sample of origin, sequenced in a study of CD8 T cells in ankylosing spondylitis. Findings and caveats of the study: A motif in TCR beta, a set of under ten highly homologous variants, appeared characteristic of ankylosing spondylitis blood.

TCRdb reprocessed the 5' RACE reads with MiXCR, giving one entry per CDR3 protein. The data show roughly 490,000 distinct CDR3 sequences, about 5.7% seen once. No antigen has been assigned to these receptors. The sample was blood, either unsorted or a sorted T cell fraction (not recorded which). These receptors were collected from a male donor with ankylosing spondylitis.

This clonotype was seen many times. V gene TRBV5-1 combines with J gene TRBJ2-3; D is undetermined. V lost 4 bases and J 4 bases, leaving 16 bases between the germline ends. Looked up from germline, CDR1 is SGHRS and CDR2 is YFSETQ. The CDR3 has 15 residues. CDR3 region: CASSTILANPDTQYF. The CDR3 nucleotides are TGCGCCAGCAGCACCATTTTGGCAAATCCAGATACGCAGTATTTT.

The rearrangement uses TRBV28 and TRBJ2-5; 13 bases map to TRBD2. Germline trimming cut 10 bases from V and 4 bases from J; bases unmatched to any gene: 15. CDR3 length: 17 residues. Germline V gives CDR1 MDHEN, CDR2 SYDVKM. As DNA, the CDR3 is TGTGCCACGGACGGCTTGGGACTAGCGGGATTGGGAGAGACCCAGTACTTC. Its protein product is CATDGLGLAGLGETQYF.

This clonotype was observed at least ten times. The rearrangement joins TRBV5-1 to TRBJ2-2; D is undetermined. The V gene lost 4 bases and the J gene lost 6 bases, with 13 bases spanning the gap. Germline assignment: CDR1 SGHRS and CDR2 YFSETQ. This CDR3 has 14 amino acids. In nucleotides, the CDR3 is TGCGCCAGCAGCCCGGACGGCATACCCGGGGAGCTGTTTTTT. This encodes CASSPDGIPGELFF. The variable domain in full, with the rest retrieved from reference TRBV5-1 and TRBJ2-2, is KAGVTQTPRYLIKTRGQQVTLSCSPISGHRSVSWYQQTPGQGLQFLFEYFSETQRNKGNFPGRFSGRQFSNSRSEMNVSTLELGDSALYLCASSPDGIPGELFFGEGSRLTVL.

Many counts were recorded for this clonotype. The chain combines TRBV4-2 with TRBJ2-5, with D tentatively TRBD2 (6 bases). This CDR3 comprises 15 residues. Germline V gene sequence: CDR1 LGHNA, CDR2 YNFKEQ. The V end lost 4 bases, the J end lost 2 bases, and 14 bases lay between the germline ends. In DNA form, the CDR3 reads TGTGCCAGCAGCCGCGGGGCACTTGGACAAGAGACCCAGTACTTC. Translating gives CASSRGALGQETQYF.

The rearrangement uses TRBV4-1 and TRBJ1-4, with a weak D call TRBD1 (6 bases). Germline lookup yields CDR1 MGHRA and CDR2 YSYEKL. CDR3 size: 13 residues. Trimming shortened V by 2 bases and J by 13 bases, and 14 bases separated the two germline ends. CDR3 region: CASSQRTAPRLFF. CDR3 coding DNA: TGCGCCAGCAGCCAAAGGACAGCTCCTCGACTGTTTTTT.

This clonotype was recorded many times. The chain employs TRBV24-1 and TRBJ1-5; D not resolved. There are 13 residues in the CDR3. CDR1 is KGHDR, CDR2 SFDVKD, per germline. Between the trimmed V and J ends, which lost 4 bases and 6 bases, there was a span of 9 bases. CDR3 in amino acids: CATSEATVQPQHF. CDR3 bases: TGTGCCACCAGTGAAGCTACTGTTCAGCCCCAGCATTTT.

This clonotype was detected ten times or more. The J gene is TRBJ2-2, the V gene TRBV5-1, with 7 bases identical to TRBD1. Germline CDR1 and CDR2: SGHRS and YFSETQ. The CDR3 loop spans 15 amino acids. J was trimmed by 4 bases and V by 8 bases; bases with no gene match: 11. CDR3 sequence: CASSRVGQLTGELFF. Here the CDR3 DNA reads TGCGCCAGTTCACGAGTGGGACAGCTCACCGGGGAGCTGTTTTTT.

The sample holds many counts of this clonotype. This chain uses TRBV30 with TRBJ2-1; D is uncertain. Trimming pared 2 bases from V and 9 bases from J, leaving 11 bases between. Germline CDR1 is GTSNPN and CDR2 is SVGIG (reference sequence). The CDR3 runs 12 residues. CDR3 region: CAWSPWTGEQFF. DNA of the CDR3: TGTGCCTGGAGTCCCTGGACGGGTGAGCAGTTCTTC.